One sample yielded the 25 T cell receptor beta chains listed below, sequenced in a study of blood T cell repertoires in COVID-19. Here immunoSEQ multiplex PCR was the method, and the copy in TCRdb shows in-frame clones only, minus some. The sample has 160,000 or so clones; over 75% are singletons. Sequencing was done on a sample of PBMCs or T cells enriched from blood (not recorded which). These receptors were collected from a human donor with acute COVID-19. The donor label of this sample is uncertain.

The chain recombines TRBV6-5 with TRBJ1-3; D uncertain. The CDR3 spans 15 residues. V was pared by 5 bases and J by 0 bases, with 11 bases between. From germline, CDR1 is MNHEY and CDR2 SVGAGI. The CDR3 DNA sequence: TGTGCCAGCAGTATCACCCGGTCCTCTGGAAACACCATATATTTT. Translating gives CASSITRSSGNTIYF.

The J gene is TRBJ2-4, the V gene TRBV24-1; TRBD2 agrees at 8 bases. CDR1 KGHDR and CDR2 SFDVKD come from the germline V gene. V lost 9 bases, J lost 0 bases, and 9 bases stayed unmatched. CDR3 length equals 16 residues. CDR3 DNA sequence: TGTGCCACCGAGGCGGGGGGCAAAGGAGCCAAAAACATTCAGTACTTC. Translating it yields CATEAGGKGAKNIQYF.

V and J are TRBV21-1 and TRBJ1-5; TRBD1 reflects the table's D call only, with no check against the DNA. TRBV21-1 is noted as a pseudogene. CDR3 size: 16 residues. The CDR3 spells CASSNPRAYSNQPQHF. Written as DNA, the CDR3 is TGTGCCAGCAGCAACCCCAGGGCCTATAGCAATCAGCCCCAGCATTTT.

This clone is a singleton in its sample. The V and J genes are TRBV7-2 and TRBJ2-1, with 7 bases that match TRBD1. V was pared by 2 bases and J by 0 bases, with 4 bases of the junction left unmatched. Per the germline V gene, CDR1 is SGHTA and CDR2 is FQGNSA. This CDR3 is built from 16 residues. The CDR3 is CASSLTWDSSYNEQFF. The CDR3 region has the DNA TGTGCCAGCAGCTTAACTTGGGACAGCTCCTACAATGAGCAGTTCTTC.

The chain recombines TRBV11-3 with TRBJ2-3; 8 bases fit TRBD2. This CDR3 comprises 14 residues. V was pared by 5 bases and J by 2 bases, with 3 bases of the junction left unmatched. CDR1 and CDR2 (germline): SGHNT, YENEEA. The CDR3 nucleotides read TGTGCCAGCAGCCGGGAGGGGTTCACAGATACGCAGTATTTT. Translation: CASSREGFTDTQYF.

This rearrangement joins TRBV6-5 to TRBJ2-7, with D hard to call. Germline CDR1 MNHEY, CDR2 SVGAGI. The CDR3 runs 13 residues. V was trimmed by 2 bases and J by 1 base, leaving 6 bases between them. The CDR3 coding sequence is TGTGCCAGCAGTTACCCAAATTCCTACGAGCAGTACTTC. It yields the protein CASSYPNSYEQYF.

CDR3 sequence reads: CATSDERTSALSNEQFF. Here the CDR3 DNA reads TGTGCCACCAGTGATGAACGGACTAGCGCCCTTAGCAATGAGCAGTTCTTC. The chain employs TRBV24-1 and TRBJ2-1; the match to TRBD2 covers 9 bases. J was trimmed by 6 bases and V by 3 bases; bases with no gene match: 11. Germline loops: CDR1 KGHDR, CDR2 SFDVKD. This CDR3 is 17 amino acids long.

This clone was observed once. This chain joins TRBV5-4 and TRBJ2-7, with D unresolved. Germline V CDR1 and CDR2: SGHNT, YYREEE (reference sequence). With 1 base removed from V and 0 bases from J, the gap between germline ends came to 8 bases. This CDR3 is built from 14 residues. The CDR3 DNA follows: TGTGCCAGCAGCTTGCAATCCAACTCCTACGAGCAGTACTTC. Translated: CASSLQSNSYEQYF.

This sequence joins TRBV11-2 and TRBJ1-2; D not resolved. Trimming pared 4 bases from V and 3 bases from J, leaving 9 bases between. The V gene's germline CDR1 is SGHAT and CDR2 FQNNGV. CDR3 length: 13 residues. This CDR3 reads CASSSQRDYGYTF. In DNA form, the CDR3 reads TGTGCCAGCAGCTCCCAACGGGACTATGGCTACACCTTC.

This clone was recorded once. The V call is TRBV5-4, the J call TRBJ1-2; the match to TRBD1 covers 7 bases. The V and J ends lost 4 bases and 4 bases, in that order; junction bases with no gene match: 13. The length of the CDR3 is 16 residues. From germline, CDR1 is SGHNT and CDR2 YYREEE (reference sequence). The CDR3 protein is CASSGLEGARGYGYTF. The CDR3 DNA reads TGTGCCAGCAGCGGCCTCGAGGGGGCCCGGGGCTATGGCTACACCTTC.

The V gene is TRBV10-3, the J gene TRBJ2-7; the match to TRBD1 covers 9 bases. With 8 bases clipped from V and 3 bases from J, the junction kept 8 bases outside the gene matches. The CDR3 is made up of 14 amino acids. Germline CDR1 and CDR2: ENHRY and SYGVKD. This CDR3 reads CAISTPDRGYEQYF. CDR3 bases: TGTGCCATCTCCACACCGGACAGGGGCTACGAGCAGTACTTC.

This chain joins TRBV7-8 and TRBJ2-3, with D uncertain. The germline gives CDR1 SGHVS, CDR2 FQNEAQ. This CDR3 is built from 12 residues. The germline V and J ends were trimmed by 5 bases and 2 bases, with 5 bases remaining between them. The CDR3 region is CASSPFTDTQYF. CDR3 nucleotide sequence: TGTGCCAGCAGCCCATTCACAGATACGCAGTATTTT.

The chain has TRBV13 and TRBJ1-1; no firm D call. The CDR3 is made up of 14 amino acids. The V end lost 5 bases, the J end lost 4 bases, and 14 bases lay between the germline ends. Germline V gene data show CDR1 as PRHDT and CDR2 as FYEKMQ (reference sequence). Here the CDR3 reads CASSPSLPSTEAFF. CDR3 DNA: TGTGCCAGCAGCCCGAGTCTACCGAGCACTGAAGCTTTCTTT. The full variable domain, rest sourced from reference TRBV13 and TRBJ1-1, is AAGVIQSPRHLIKEKRETATLKCYPIPRHDTVYWYQQGPGQDPQFLISFYEKMQSDKGSIPDRFSAQQFSDYHSELNMSSLELGDSALYFCASSPSLPSTEAFFGQGTRLTVV.

This sequence joins TRBV10-3 and TRBJ2-3, with TRBD2 matching 7 bases. Germline V gene data show CDR1 as ENHRY and CDR2 as SYGVKD. This CDR3 has 14 residues. The ends lost 4 bases at V and 6 bases at J; junction bases unmatched: 7. The CDR3 loop is CAISGGGDRDTQYF. Here the CDR3 DNA reads TGTGCCATCAGTGGGGGAGGGGATAGGGATACGCAGTATTTT.

The V gene is TRBV9, the J gene TRBJ2-3; TRBD2 agrees at 11 bases. Per the germline V gene, CDR1 is SGDLS and CDR2 is YYNGEE. The CDR3 runs 17 residues. The trim removed 4 bases at V and 6 bases at J, leaving 13 bases unmatched. This CDR3 is CASSPGVAGGHSDTQYF. The DNA of the CDR3 is TGTGCCAGCAGCCCAGGGGTAGCGGGGGGGCATTCGGATACGCAGTATTTT.

The chain links TRBV6-2 or TRBV6-3 to TRBJ1-5, with D perhaps matching TRBD1 (5 bases). Germline CDR1 reads MNHEY; CDR2 reads SVGEGT. V was clipped by 2 bases and J by 10 bases, with 15 bases between them. CDR3 length equals 14 residues. CDR3 nucleotide sequence: TGTGCCAGCAGTTACCCTAAAGACAGTCTTCCCCAGCATTTT. Its translation is CASSYPKDSLPQHF.

The chain combines TRBV6-5 with TRBJ2-2; 11 positions agree with TRBD2. V trimming: 2 bases; J trimming: 6 bases; junction bases outside the gene matches: 5. The CDR3 is 16 amino acids. Germline CDR1 reads MNHEY; CDR2 reads SVGAGI. The CDR3 reads CASSYHSGGAAGELFF. The CDR3 nucleotides read TGTGCCAGCAGTTACCATAGCGGGGGGGCAGCCGGGGAGCTGTTTTTT.

The chain uses TRBV19 and TRBJ1-4, with a possible D match to TRBD1 (5 bases). Trimming stripped 7 bases from V and 2 bases from J, with 11 bases between. CDR1 and CDR2 from the germline V gene are LNHDA and SQIVND (reference sequence). This CDR3 spans 14 amino acids. CDR3 coding DNA: TGTGCCAGTAAACCCCGGGGGACTAATGAAAAACTGTTTTTT. Amino acids: CASKPRGTNEKLFF.

The gene calls are TRBV6-5 and TRBJ2-5; D may be TRBD2 (5 bases). The germline CDR1 and CDR2 sequences are MNHEY and SVGAGI. This CDR3 region has 14 residues. V was trimmed by 7 bases and J by 3 bases, leaving 15 bases between them. This chain's CDR3 is CASNPSYGEETQYF. CDR3 nucleotides: TGTGCCAGCAATCCCTCTTACGGGGAAGAGACCCAGTACTTC.

This rearrangement joins TRBV30 to TRBJ2-7; D is unclear. V gave up 2 bases and J gave up 2 bases, with 4 bases separating them. Germline V gives CDR1 GTSNPN, CDR2 SVGIG (reference sequence). The CDR3 sequence is 11 residues long. The CDR3 DNA is TGTGCCTGGAGTTCTCCCTACGAGCAGTACTTC. Translation gives CAWSSPYEQYF.

This clone was seen a handful of times. V is TRBV30 and J is TRBJ2-5; TRBD2 matches 7 bases. The V and J ends lost 1 base and 4 bases, in that order; junction bases with no gene match: 6. This CDR3 contains 14 residues. Looked up from germline, CDR1 is GTSNPN and CDR2 is SVGIG (reference sequence). The CDR3 region has the DNA TGTGCCTGGAGTGGCCTCGGCGGGGGAGAGACCCAGTACTTC. This gives the protein CAWSGLGGGETQYF.

V usage is TRBV11-2 and J usage is TRBJ2-7; TRBD2 might be the D (5 bases). This CDR3 comprises 18 residues. V lost 0 bases, J lost 1 base, and 19 bases lay in between. Looked up from germline, CDR1 is SGHAT and CDR2 is FQNNGV. This CDR3 reads CASSLDLWSGRRSYEQYF. For the CDR3, the DNA is TGTGCCAGCAGCTTAGATCTGTGGAGCGGCAGGCGATCCTACGAGCAGTACTTC.

The chain joins TRBV7-2 to TRBJ1-1; TRBD1 matches at 7 bases. This CDR3 is 14 amino acids long. Trimming removed 2 bases from V and 3 bases from J; junction bases left unmatched: 3. In germline, CDR1 is SGHTA, CDR2 FQGNSA. The CDR3 here is CASSLTGVDTEAFF. CDR3 nucleotide sequence: TGTGCCAGCAGCTTAACAGGGGTAGACACTGAAGCTTTCTTT. Using reference TRBV7-2 and TRBJ1-1 for the parts outside the CDR3, the full variable domain is GAGVSQSPSNKVTEKGKDVELRCDPISGHTALYWYRQSLGQGLEFLIYFQGNSAPDKSGLPSDRFSAERTGGSVSTLTIQRTQQEDSAVYLCASSLTGVDTEAFFGQGTRLTVV.

The CDR3 region is CASSQDGQSHQPQHF. The CDR3 coding sequence is TGCGCCAGCAGCCAGGATGGACAGTCTCATCAGCCCCAGCATTTT. The gene calls are TRBV4-3 and TRBJ1-5, with a tentative D call TRBD1 (6 bases). V lost 3 bases and J lost 5, with 14 bases in between. Germline values: CDR1 LGHNA, CDR2 YSLEER. This CDR3 region has 15 residues.

The CDR3 spells CASSLAGTGVNSPLHF. Here the CDR3 DNA reads TGTGCCAGCAGCTTAGCGGGGACAGGAGTTAATTCACCCCTCCACTTT. This chain uses TRBV7-2 with TRBJ1-6; 8 positions match TRBD1. Trimming took 0 bases from V and 6 from J; bases not matched to a gene: 4. The CDR3 has 16 residues. Germline values: CDR1 SGHTA, CDR2 FQGNSA.